This TCR beta chain was documented in a study of spatial heterogeneity in lung cancer. Overall study: The mean occurrence of each unique TCR and UMI combination in raw reads exceeded nine. Study-wide results and limits: Tumor mutation counts were tracked by expanded intratumoral alpha and beta TCR counts.

CDR1 DFQATT and CDR2 SNEGSKA come from the germline V gene (reference sequence). The V end was cut by 2 bases, the J end by 2 bases, with 0 bases between. The CDR3 contains 10 residues. TCRdb used MiXCR to reprocess the 5' RACE reads, holding one entry per CDR3 protein. In the table there are approximately 8,800 distinct CDR3 sequences, 9.5% to 15% of which are singletons. In regard to this clonotype: The antigen is unknown.

As to time point: sample taken at primary tumor resection. The authors sequenced whole RNA from tumor, nontumor lung or frozen PBMC without sorting. The chain has TRBV20-1 and TRBJ1-2, with D uncertain. The TCR was taken from a male donor with early-stage non-small cell lung cancer. This specimen was lung tumor tissue, taken at surgery. DNA of the CDR3: TGCAGTGCTAGAAACTATGGCTACACCTTC. Translated, it gives CSARNYGYTF.